This T cell receptor beta chain derives from a study of T cells in Graves' hyperthyroidism and ophthalmopathy. The study's findings and limits: Blood also carried most thyroid clonotypes expanded above 0.001.

Researchers took RNA transcripts and amplified the TCR beta CDR3 regions from them. TCR CDR3 regions were first amplified by RT-PCR with HTBI primers. TCRdb redid the calling of the multiplex PCR reads with MiXCR, one entry per CDR3 protein. The repertoire holds around 350,000 distinct CDR3 sequences, roughly 15% seen once, with around a fifth in the top ten. This clonotype turned up a few times. Its antigen is as yet unknown. The germline gives CDR1 SGHNT, CDR2 YENEEA. V gave up 5 bases and J gave up 5 bases; unmatched junction bases: 5. The CDR3 spans 13 residues. Ophthalmopathy cases scored 3 or more on the Clinical Activity Score and 4 or more on NOSPECS grade, with duration below 3 months. The PBMCs were taken from approximately 9.7 ml of fresh peripheral blood.

This receptor was obtained from a woman aged 25 to 39 with Graves' ophthalmopathy. Sequencing used blood. This rearrangement joins TRBV11-3 to TRBJ2-7; 8 nucleotides match TRBD1. The CDR3 is CASSLGTGHEQYF. The CDR3 DNA reads as TGTGCCAGCAGCCTAGGGACAGGACACGAGCAGTACTTC.